The 7 T cell receptor beta chains below were found in one sample sequenced in a study of blood T cell repertoires in COVID-19. Sequencing used immunoSEQ multiplex PCR; TCRdb keeps in-frame clones, though not all of them. The sample lists 250,000 to 350,000 clones; around 87% were seen once. The sequenced sample consisted of PBMCs or T cells enriched from blood (not recorded which). Receptor source: a woman aged 25 to 39 who had recovered from COVID-19.

The chain employs TRBV19 and TRBJ1-3; D might be TRBD1 (5 bases). The CDR3 sequence is 17 residues long. In germline, CDR1 is LNHDA, CDR2 SQIVND (reference sequence). Trimming shortened V by 8 bases and J by 4 bases, and 24 bases separated the two germline ends. CDR3: CASASQAVAGQGNTIYF. The CDR3 DNA is TGTGCCAGTGCGTCGCAGGCTGTGGCAGGGCAAGGAAACACCATATATTTT.

CDR3 DNA: TGTGCCAGTAGTGTAGCGGGACAGGGGAGTCAGCCCCAGCATTTT. Residues: CASSVAGQGSQPQHF. The rearrangement joins TRBV19 to TRBJ1-5, with 10 bases that match TRBD1. The V gene end was trimmed by 5 bases and the J gene end by 6 bases; junction bases not matched to a gene: 7. CDR1 and CDR2 from the germline V gene are LNHDA and SQIVND (reference sequence). The CDR3 length is 15 residues.

V gene TRBV3-1 (or the pseudogene TRBV3-2) combines with J gene TRBJ1-1; tentatively, D is TRBD1 (5 bases). V was clipped by 2 bases and J by 3 bases, with 16 bases between them. This CDR3 spans 16 amino acids. The germline gives CDR1 LGHDT, CDR2 YNNKEL (reference sequence). The CDR3 spells CASSQTFRGDDTEAFF. CDR3 sequence (DNA): TGTGCCAGCAGCCAAACATTCCGGGGGGACGACACTGAAGCTTTCTTT.

The chain joins TRBV19 to TRBJ1-1; 7 nucleotides agree with TRBD1. CDR3 length: 16 amino acids. Looked up from germline, CDR1 is LNHDA and CDR2 is SQIVND (reference sequence). J was trimmed by 1 base and V by 0 bases; bases with no gene match: 5. CDR3 protein: CASSIDEGASNTEAFF. DNA for the CDR3: TGTGCCAGTAGTATAGACGAGGGGGCGTCGAACACTGAAGCTTTCTTT. The whole variable domain, remainder taken from reference TRBV19 and TRBJ1-1, is DGGITQSPKYLFRKEGQNVTLSCEQNLNHDAMYWYRQDPGQGLRLIYYSQIVNDFQKGDIAEGYSVSREKKESFPLTVTSAQKNPTAFYLCASSIDEGASNTEAFFGQGTRLTVV.

The chain joins TRBV6-5 to TRBJ1-5; 8 bases are shared with TRBD1. CDR1 is MNHEY, CDR2 SVGAGI, per germline. V lost 2 bases to trimming and J lost 6 bases; unmatched junction nucleotides: 9. CDR3 size: 16 residues. CDR3 loop: CASSYLDREVRQPQHF. The CDR3 region has the DNA TGTGCCAGCAGTTACCTGGACAGGGAGGTGCGTCAGCCCCAGCATTTT.

The chain has TRBV2 and TRBJ2-1, with a tentative D call TRBD2 (5 bases). Trimming shortened V by 1 base and J by 0 bases, and 13 bases separated the two germline ends. This CDR3 region has 17 residues. Germline V lookup: CDR1 SNHLY, CDR2 FYNNEI. The CDR3 region has the DNA TGTGCCAGCAGTGAAGAGGTGACTACAAGCTCCTACAATGAGCAGTTCTTC. Amino acid sequence: CASSEEVTTSSYNEQFF. The full variable domain, rest sourced from reference TRBV2 and TRBJ2-1, is EPEVTQTPSHQVTQMGQEVILRCVPISNHLYFYWYRQILGQKVEFLVSFYNNEISEKSEIFDDQFSVERPDGSNFTLKIRSTKLEDSAMYFCASSEEVTTSSYNEQFFGPGTRLTVL.

The V and J genes are TRBV27 and TRBJ2-7, with a tentative D call TRBD1 (6 bases). Trimming took off 6 bases at V and 2 bases at J, with 14 bases between the two ends. The germline CDR1 and CDR2 sequences are MNHEY and SMNVEV (reference sequence). CDR3 size: 14 residues. The CDR3 loop is CASSPWQGPYEQYF. The CDR3 DNA is TGTGCCAGCAGCCCTTGGCAGGGGCCCTACGAGCAGTACTTC.